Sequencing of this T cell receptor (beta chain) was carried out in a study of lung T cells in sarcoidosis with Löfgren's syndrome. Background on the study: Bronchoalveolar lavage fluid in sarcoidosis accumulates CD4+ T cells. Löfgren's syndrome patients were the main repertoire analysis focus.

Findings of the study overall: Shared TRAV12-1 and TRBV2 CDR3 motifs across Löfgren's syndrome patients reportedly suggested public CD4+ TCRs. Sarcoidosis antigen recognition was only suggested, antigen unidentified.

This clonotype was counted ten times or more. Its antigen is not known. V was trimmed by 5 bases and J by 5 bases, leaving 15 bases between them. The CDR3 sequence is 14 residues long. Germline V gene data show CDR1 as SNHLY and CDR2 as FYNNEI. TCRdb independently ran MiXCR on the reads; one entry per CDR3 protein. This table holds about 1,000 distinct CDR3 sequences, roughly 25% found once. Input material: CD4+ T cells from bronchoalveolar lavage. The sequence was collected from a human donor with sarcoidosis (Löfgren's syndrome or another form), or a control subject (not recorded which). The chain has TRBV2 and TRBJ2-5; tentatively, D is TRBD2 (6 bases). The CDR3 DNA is TGTGCCAGCAGTCTAAGACTAGTGGGGGAGACCCAGTACTTC. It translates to CASSLRLVGETQYF.